The present T cell receptor beta chain was sequenced within a study of blood T cell repertoires in COVID-19. Germline V gives CDR1 SGHTA, CDR2 FQGNSA. CDR3 length equals 13 residues. Trimming pared 5 bases from V and 7 bases from J, leaving 11 bases between. Clones were read by immunoSEQ multiplex PCR, and TCRdb kept only the in-frame ones, dropping some. The table has about 130,000 clones, over 75% seen once. This sequence joins TRBV7-2 and TRBJ2-2, with D hard to call. The sample consisted of peripheral blood. The source of this sequence is a man aged 60-69 years with acute or convalescent COVID-19. In DNA form, the CDR3 reads TGTGCCAGCAGCCCAGCGACGCTCGGGGAGCTGTTTTTT. This gives the protein CASSPATLGELFF.